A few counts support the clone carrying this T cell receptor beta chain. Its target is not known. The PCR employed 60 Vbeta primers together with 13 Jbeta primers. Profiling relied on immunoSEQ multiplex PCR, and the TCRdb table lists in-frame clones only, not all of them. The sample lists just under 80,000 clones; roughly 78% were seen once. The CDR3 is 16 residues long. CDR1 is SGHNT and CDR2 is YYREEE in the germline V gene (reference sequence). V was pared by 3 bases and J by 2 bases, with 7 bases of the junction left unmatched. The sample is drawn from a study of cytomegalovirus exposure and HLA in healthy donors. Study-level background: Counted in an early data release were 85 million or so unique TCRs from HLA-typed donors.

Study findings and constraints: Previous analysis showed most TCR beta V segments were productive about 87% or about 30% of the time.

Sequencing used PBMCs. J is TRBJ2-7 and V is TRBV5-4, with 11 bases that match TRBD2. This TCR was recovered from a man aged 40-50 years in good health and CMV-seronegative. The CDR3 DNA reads TGTGCCAGCAGCTCAAAGACTAGCGGGGATACCTACGAGCAGTACTTC. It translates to CASSSKTSGDTYEQYF.